This T cell receptor (beta chain) was identified during a study of cytomegalovirus exposure and HLA in healthy donors. Study observations and caveats: Association of a missense DCLRE1C variant with TCR beta V- and J-gene trimming was reported in a later analysis. TCR beta chains numbering more than 150 were designated cytomegalovirus-associated.

This clone was detected once. What it binds is not known. Use of 60 Vbeta and 13 Jbeta primers characterized the PCR. Only in-frame clones appear in the TCRdb table, and some are missing; sequencing was by immunoSEQ multiplex PCR. The table includes some 120,000 clones, approximately 71% detected once. The sequencing sample was made of PBMCs. The origin of this receptor is a woman in her forties or fifties in good health and CMV-seronegative.

The CDR3 region is CASSYTGGGYNEQFF. The CDR3 DNA follows: TGTGCCAGCAGTTATACAGGGGGCGGTTACAATGAGCAGTTCTTC. The chain joins TRBV7-3 to TRBJ2-1; the match to TRBD1 covers 9 bases. This CDR3 region has 15 residues. J gave up 4 bases and V 6 bases, and 7 bases lay outside the gene matches. Germline-derived CDR1 and CDR2 are SGHTA and FQGTGA.